This T cell receptor beta chain was profiled in a study of metastatic and nonmetastatic thyroid tumors. Overall study context: It was across blood and tumor or nodule tissue from malignant and benign thyroid patients that repertoires were compared. The study, taken as a whole, reports: It was reported that TCR beta diversity was significantly higher in malignant thyroid tumors than benign nodules, in blood and tumor.

Until they underwent thyroid surgery, no patient had received any treatment. Germline V gene lookup returns CDR1 MNHEY and CDR2 SVGEGT. This CDR3 is 14 amino acids long. Deletions cut 0 bases from V and 6 bases from J, with 9 bases between. By frequency in the sample, this clone is medium-sized. Its matching antigen is unknown. Other DNA sequences in this specimen translate into the identical CDR3. In the study's own analysis: Clinicopathological groups of papillary thyroid cancer showed CDR3 differences that were used to build a distant-metastasis classifier. TCRdb re-analyzed the PCR reads through MiXCR. The V and J calls and clone size come from TCRdb's table, not from the authors' own analysis. The table includes about 20,000 clones, roughly 12% detected once.

The sample comprised blood. The receptor comes from a female donor with papillary thyroid cancer or a benign thyroid nodule (not recorded which). Some clones in this sample may be carry-over from other donors' samples. J is TRBJ2-1 and V is TRBV6-2 or TRBV6-3, with D tentatively TRBD2 (6 bases). This chain's CDR3 is CASSYSDGGNEQFF. CDR3 sequence (DNA): TGTGCCAGCAGTTACTCGGACGGGGGCAATGAGCAGTTCTTC.